This is a list of T cell receptor beta chains from one sample in a study of blood T cell repertoires in COVID-19. The data were produced by immunoSEQ multiplex PCR, yet TCRdb's version contains in-frame clones alone and is incomplete. The table lists fewer than 350,000 clones, 70% to 90% of them singletons. The source material was PBMCs or T cells enriched from blood (not recorded which). The receptors come from a woman aged 30 to 39 who had recovered from COVID-19. Each CDR3 is given with its conserved first and last residue. A D gene is named only where the DNA matches it firmly. The listing skips clone size in some rows; elsewhere it reads once, few, many or a size class.

TGTGCCAGCAGCTTGGAGGGACTAGCAATGTACGAGCAGTACTTC | CASSLEGLAMYEQYF | NA | TRBJ2-7 | TRBD2 | TRBV11-2
TGTGCCAGCAGCCTAGCTGGGGCAATGTACCAAGAGACCCAGTACTTC | CASSLAGAMYQETQYF | NA | TRBJ2-5 | NA | TRBV3-1/TRBV3-2
TGTGCCAGCAGCTCCAGGGGTCGGGGCACAGATACGCAGTATTTT | CASSSRGRGTDTQYF | NA | TRBJ2-3 | NA | TRBV14
TGTGCCAGCTCACCAGTCCCGATGGGAGGGGCTTCTAACTATGGCTACACCTTC | CASSPVPMGGASNYGYTF | NA | TRBJ1-2 | NA | TRBV18
TGTGCCAGCAGTTACTCAGGTTACGAGGGAGGCTATGGCTACACCTTC | CASSYSGYEGGYGYTF | few | TRBJ1-2 | NA | TRBV6-2/TRBV6-3
TGTGCCAGCAGTTATGGGACAGGGGGCCCTCACCGGCCCCAGCATTTT | CASSYGTGGPHRPQHF | NA | TRBJ1-5 | TRBD1 | TRBV6-2/TRBV6-3
TGCGCCAGCATGGAGGGCTCTGGAAACACCATATATTTT | CASMEGSGNTIYF | NA | TRBJ1-3 | NA | TRBV4-1
TGTGCCAGCTCACCCTTGACTAGCGGGGGGTCGAGCTCCTACAATGAGCAGTTCTTC | CASSPLTSGGSSSYNEQFF | NA | TRBJ2-1 | TRBD2 | TRBV18
TGTGCCAGCAGCCAGGACAGGGGCCGGATTGGAAACACCATATATTTT | CASSQDRGRIGNTIYF | NA | TRBJ1-3 | TRBD1 | TRBV3-1/TRBV3-2
TGTGCCAGCTCACCGGACAGGGATGTTGAGACCCAGTACTTC | CASSPDRDVETQYF | NA | TRBJ2-5 | TRBD1 | TRBV18
TGTGCCAGCTTTCGACAGGGGTATGTCGAGCAGTACTTC | CASFRQGYVEQYF | NA | TRBJ2-7 | TRBD1 | TRBV6-5
TGTGCCAGCAGCCTTTCCGGGGAGCTGTTTTTT | CASSLSGELFF | few | TRBJ2-2 | NA | TRBV12-3/TRBV12-4
TGTGCCAGCAGTGACAGGAGCTCCTACGAGCAGTACTTC | CASSDRSSYEQYF | once | TRBJ2-7 | NA | TRBV5-4
TGTGCCAGCAACGACCTAGGGGGGGTTGGTGAAGCCACCGGGGAGCTGTTTTTT | CASNDLGGVGEATGELFF | NA | TRBJ2-2 | NA | TRBV5-5
TGTGCCAGCAGCCGTGGGGCGGGGGTTCCCTACGAGCAGTACTTC | CASSRGAGVPYEQYF | NA | TRBJ2-7 | TRBD2 | TRBV14
TGTGCCAGCTCACACGAGGGGCAGGGGCAGCCTAAGCAGTACTTC | CASSHEGQGQPKQYF | NA | TRBJ2-7 | NA | TRBV18
TGTGCCAGTAGTTCCTCGTGGGGGAGGAGCGACTATGGCTACACCTTC | CASSSSWGRSDYGYTF | NA | TRBJ1-2 | NA | TRBV19
TGCGCCAGCAGTATAAACACATATGGCTACACCTTC | CASSINTYGYTF | NA | TRBJ1-2 | NA | TRBV5-1
TGTGCCAGCAGCTTTGGGGGGGCAGGTGGCTACACCTTC | CASSFGGAGGYTF | NA | TRBJ1-2 | NA | TRBV7-9
TGTGCCAGCAGGGATTCAGGGGCCGGTGGCTACACCTTC | CASRDSGAGGYTF | NA | TRBJ1-2 | NA | TRBV28
TGTGCCAGCAGTTTTCGCGGGGCTAGCACAGATACGCAGTATTTT | CASSFRGASTDTQYF | NA | TRBJ2-3 | NA | TRBV27
TGCAGCGTTGGGGCCGGACAGAGGGGCTATGGCTACACCTTC | CSVGAGQRGYGYTF | once | TRBJ1-2 | NA | TRBV29-1
TGTGCCAGCAGCCAAGCGAGGGAGCAGTACTTC | CASSQAREQYF | NA | TRBJ2-7 | NA | TRBV6-2/TRBV6-3
TGTGCCAGCAGCCAACAGGGGGGCAGCAATCAGCCCCAGCATTTT | CASSQQGGSNQPQHF | NA | TRBJ1-5 | TRBD1 | TRBV3-1/TRBV3-2
TGCGCCAGCACCTACCGGCTAGCGGGCTTTCGGTTATCAGAGAGTGACTACAATGAGCAGTTCTTC | CASTYRLAGFRLSESDYNEQFF | NA | TRBJ2-1 | TRBD2 | TRBV5-1
TGCGCCAGCAGCCCCCGCGAAGCAAACTATGGCTACACCTTC | CASSPREANYGYTF | NA | TRBJ1-2 | NA | TRBV4-1
TGCGCCAGCAGCCAAACACAGCGGGAGACCCAGTACTTC | CASSQTQRETQYF | NA | TRBJ2-5 | NA | TRBV4-3
TGTGCCAGCAGCTTGGGGACTAATCAAGAGACCCAGTACTTC | CASSLGTNQETQYF | NA | TRBJ2-5 | NA | TRBV5-5
TGTGCCAGCAGCTTATTGGCAGGTCGAAACTACGAGCAGTACTTC | CASSLLAGRNYEQYF | NA | TRBJ2-7 | NA | TRBV11-2